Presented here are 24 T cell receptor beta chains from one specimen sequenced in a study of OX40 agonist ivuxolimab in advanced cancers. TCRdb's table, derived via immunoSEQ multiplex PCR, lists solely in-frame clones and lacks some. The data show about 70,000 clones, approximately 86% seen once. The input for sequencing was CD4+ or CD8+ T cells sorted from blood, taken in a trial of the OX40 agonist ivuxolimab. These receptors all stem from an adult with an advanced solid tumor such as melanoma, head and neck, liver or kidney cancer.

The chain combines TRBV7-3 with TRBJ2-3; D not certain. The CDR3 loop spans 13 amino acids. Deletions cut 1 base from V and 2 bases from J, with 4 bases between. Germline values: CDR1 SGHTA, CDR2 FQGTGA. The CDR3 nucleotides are TGTGCCAGCAGCTTAATCAACACAGATACGCAGTATTTT. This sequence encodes CASSLINTDTQYF.

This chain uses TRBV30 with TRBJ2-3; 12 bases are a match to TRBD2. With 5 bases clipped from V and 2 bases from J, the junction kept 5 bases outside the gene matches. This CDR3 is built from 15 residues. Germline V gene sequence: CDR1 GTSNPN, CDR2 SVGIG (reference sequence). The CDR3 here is CAWDRLAGVTDTQYF. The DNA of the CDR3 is TGTGCCTGGGACCGACTAGCGGGAGTCACAGATACGCAGTATTTT.

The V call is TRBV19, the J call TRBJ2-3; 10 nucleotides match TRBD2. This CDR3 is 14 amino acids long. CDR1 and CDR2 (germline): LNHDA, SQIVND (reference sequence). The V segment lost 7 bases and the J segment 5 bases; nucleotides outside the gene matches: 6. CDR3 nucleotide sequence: TGTGCCAGTACCCAAGCGGGGGGGGGAGATACGCAGTATTTT. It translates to CASTQAGGGDTQYF.

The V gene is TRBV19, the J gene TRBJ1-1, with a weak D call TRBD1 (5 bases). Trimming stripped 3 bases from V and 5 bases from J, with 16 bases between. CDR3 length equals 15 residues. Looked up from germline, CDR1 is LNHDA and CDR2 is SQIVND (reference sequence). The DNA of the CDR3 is TGTGCCAGTAGTATCCAACCGTGGGGGGTGACTGAAGCTTTCTTT. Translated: CASSIQPWGVTEAFF. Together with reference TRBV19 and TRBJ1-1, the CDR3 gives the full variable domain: DGGITQSPKYLFRKEGQNVTLSCEQNLNHDAMYWYRQDPGQGLRLIYYSQIVNDFQKGDIAEGYSVSREKKESFPLTVTSAQKNPTAFYLCASSIQPWGVTEAFFGQGTRLTVV.

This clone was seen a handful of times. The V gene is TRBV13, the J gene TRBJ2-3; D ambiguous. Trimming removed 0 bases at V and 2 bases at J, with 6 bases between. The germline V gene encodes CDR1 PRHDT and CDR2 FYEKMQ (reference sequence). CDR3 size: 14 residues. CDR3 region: CASSLGPFTDTQYF. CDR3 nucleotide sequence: TGTGCCAGCAGCTTAGGTCCCTTCACAGATACGCAGTATTTT.

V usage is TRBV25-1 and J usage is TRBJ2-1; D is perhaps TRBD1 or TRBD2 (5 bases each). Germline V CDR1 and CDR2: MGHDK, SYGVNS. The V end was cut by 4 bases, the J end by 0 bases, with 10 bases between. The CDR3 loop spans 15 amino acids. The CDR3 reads CASSAGTTSYNEQFF. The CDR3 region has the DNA TGTGCCAGCAGTGCCGGGACGACCTCCTACAATGAGCAGTTCTTC.

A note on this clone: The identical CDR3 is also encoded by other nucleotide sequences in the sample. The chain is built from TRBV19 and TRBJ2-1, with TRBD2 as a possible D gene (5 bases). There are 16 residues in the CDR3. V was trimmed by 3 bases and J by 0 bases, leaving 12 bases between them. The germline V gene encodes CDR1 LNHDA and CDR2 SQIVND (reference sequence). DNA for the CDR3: TGTGCCAGTAGTATCCCCGGGATGAGCTCCTACAATGAGCAGTTCTTC. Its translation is CASSIPGMSSYNEQFF.

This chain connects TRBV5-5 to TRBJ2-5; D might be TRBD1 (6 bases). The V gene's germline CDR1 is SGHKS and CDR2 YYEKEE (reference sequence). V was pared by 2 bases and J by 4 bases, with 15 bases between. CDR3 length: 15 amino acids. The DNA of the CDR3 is TGTGCCAGCAGCTTTCTCCAGGGGCCGGGAGAGACCCAGTACTTC. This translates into CASSFLQGPGETQYF.

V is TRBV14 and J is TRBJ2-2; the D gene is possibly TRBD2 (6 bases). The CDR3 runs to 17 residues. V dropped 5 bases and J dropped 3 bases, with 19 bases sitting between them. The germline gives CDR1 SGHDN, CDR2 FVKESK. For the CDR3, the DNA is TGTGCCAGCAGCTCTACGTCCGGGACTTCTTACACCGGGGAGCTGTTTTTT. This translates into CASSSTSGTSYTGELFF.

The CDR3, as DNA: TGCGCCAGCAGCTTTGGATACCAGGGGGCAACTGAAGCTTTCTTT. Its protein product is CASSFGYQGATEAFF. The J gene is TRBJ1-1, the V gene TRBV5-1, with 8 bases aligning to TRBD1. Germline CDR1 is SGHRS and CDR2 is YFSETQ. V gave up 2 bases and J gave up 5 bases; unmatched junction bases: 8. The CDR3 is 15 amino acids.

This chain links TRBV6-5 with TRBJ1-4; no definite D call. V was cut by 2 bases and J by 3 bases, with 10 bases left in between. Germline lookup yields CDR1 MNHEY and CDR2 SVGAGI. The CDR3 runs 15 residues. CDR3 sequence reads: CASSYNGLPNEKLFF. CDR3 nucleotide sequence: TGTGCCAGCAGTTACAACGGGCTGCCTAATGAAAAACTGTTTTTT.

The CDR3: CASSLLGRGEAFF. The CDR3 region has the DNA TGTGCCAGCAGCTTACTCGGCAGGGGTGAAGCTTTCTTT. V gene TRBV7-3 combines with J gene TRBJ1-1, with a possible D match to TRBD1 (6 bases). Trimming shortened V by 2 bases and J by 7 bases, and 11 bases separated the two germline ends. CDR3 length equals 13 residues. The germline CDR1 and CDR2 sequences are SGHTA and FQGTGA.

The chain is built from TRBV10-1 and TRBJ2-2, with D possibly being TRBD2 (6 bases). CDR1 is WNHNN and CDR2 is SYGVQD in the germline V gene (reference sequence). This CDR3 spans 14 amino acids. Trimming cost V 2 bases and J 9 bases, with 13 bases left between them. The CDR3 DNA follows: TGCGCCAGCAGTGAGACCCTACTAGCCCGGGAGCTGTTTTTT. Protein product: CASSETLLARELFF.

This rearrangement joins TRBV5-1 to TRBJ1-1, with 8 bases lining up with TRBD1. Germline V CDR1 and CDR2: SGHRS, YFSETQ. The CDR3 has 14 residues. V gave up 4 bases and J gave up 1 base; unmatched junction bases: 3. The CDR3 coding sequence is TGCGCCAGCAGCACGGGACAGGCGAACACTGAAGCTTTCTTT. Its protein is CASSTGQANTEAFF.

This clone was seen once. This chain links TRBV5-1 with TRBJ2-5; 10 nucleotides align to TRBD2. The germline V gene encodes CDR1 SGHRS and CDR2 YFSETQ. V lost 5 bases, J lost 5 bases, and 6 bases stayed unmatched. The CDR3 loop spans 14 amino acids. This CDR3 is CASREGSGGETQYF. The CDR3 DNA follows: TGCGCCAGCAGGGAAGGTAGCGGGGGGGAGACCCAGTACTTC.

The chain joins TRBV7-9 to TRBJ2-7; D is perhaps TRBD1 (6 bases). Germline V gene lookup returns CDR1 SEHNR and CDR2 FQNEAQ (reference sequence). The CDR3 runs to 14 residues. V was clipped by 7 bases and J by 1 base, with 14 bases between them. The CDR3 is CASTGQGLSYEQYF. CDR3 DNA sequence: TGTGCCAGCACAGGGCAGGGGCTTTCCTACGAGCAGTACTTC.

The chain's CDR3 is CASTDREGSTDTQYF. CDR3 DNA: TGTGCCAGCACTGACAGGGAGGGTAGCACAGATACGCAGTATTTT. This chain joins TRBV28 and TRBJ2-3; perhaps D is TRBD1 or TRBD2 (7 bases each). The CDR3 sequence is 15 residues long. V lost 7 bases and J lost 0, with 14 bases in between. Germline-derived CDR1 and CDR2 are MDHEN and SYDVKM.

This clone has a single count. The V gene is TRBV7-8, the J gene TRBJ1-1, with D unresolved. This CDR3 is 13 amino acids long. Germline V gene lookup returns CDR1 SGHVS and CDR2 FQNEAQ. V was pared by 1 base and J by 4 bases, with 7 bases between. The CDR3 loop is CASSLVRSTEAFF. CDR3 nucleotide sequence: TGTGCCAGCAGCTTAGTTAGGAGCACTGAAGCTTTCTTT.

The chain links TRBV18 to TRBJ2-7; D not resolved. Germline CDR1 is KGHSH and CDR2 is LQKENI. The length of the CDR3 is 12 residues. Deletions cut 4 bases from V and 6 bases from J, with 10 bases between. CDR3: CASSRDSSEQYF. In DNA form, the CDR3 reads TGTGCCAGCTCACGGGATTCAAGCGAGCAGTACTTC. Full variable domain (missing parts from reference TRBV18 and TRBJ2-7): NAGVMQNPRHLVRRRGQEARLRCSPMKGHSHVYWYRQLPEEGLKFMVYLQKENIIDESGMPKERFSAEFPKEGPSILRIQQVVRGDSAAYFCASSRDSSEQYFGPGTRLTVT.

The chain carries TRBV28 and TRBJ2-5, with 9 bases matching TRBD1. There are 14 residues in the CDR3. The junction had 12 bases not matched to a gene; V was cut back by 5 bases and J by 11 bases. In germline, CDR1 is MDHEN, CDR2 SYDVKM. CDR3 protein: CASSGTGNLGEQYF. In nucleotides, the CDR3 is TGTGCCAGCAGTGGGACAGGGAATTTAGGGGAGCAGTACTTC.

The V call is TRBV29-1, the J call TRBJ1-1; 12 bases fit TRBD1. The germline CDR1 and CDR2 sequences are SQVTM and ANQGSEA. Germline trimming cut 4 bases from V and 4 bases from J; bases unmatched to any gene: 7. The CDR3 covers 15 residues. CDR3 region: CSVAGTGGRGTEAFF. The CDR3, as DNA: TGCAGCGTTGCAGGGACAGGGGGCAGGGGCACTGAAGCTTTCTTT.

The CDR3 nucleotides read TGTGCCTGGAGGGGACAGGGGGCAGCCGGGGAGCTGTTTTTT. It codes for CAWRGQGAAGELFF. The chain couples TRBV30 to TRBJ2-2; TRBD1 matches at 12 bases. The CDR3 has 14 residues. Looked up from germline, CDR1 is GTSNPN and CDR2 is SVGIG (reference sequence). V was clipped by 3 bases and J by 6 bases; unmatched bases: 2.

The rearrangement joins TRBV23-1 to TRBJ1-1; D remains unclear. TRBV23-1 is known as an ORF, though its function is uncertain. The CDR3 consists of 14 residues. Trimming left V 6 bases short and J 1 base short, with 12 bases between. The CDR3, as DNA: TGCGCCAGCAGGCTTAAAGATAGGAACACTGAAGCTTTCTTT. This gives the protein CASRLKDRNTEAFF.

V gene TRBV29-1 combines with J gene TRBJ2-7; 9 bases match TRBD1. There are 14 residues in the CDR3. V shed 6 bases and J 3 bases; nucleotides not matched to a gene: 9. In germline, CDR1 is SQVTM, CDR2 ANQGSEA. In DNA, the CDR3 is TGCAGCGTAAGGGTTGCGGGACAGGGCTACGAGCAGTACTTC. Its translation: CSVRVAGQGYEQYF.